Each of the 22 T cell receptor beta chains below was sequenced from the same sample in a study of neoadjuvant anti-PD-1 for oral cavity cancer. Some clones are missing from TCRdb's copy, which holds only in-frame ones; the method was immunoSEQ multiplex PCR. The sample carries 14,000 or so clones, 76% recorded once. Noted time point: after neoadjuvant nivolumab, at surgical resection. Sequenced material: PBMCs, taken after nivolumab (anti-PD-1) treatment. These receptor sequences come from a person aged 35-80 years with oral cavity squamous cell carcinoma.

The V and J genes are TRBV28 and TRBJ1-5; no reliable D call. The CDR3 is 14 residues long. Trimming shortened V by 2 bases and J by 3 bases, and 8 bases separated the two germline ends. Germline values: CDR1 MDHEN, CDR2 SYDVKM. The chain's CDR3 is CASSLEGPNQPQHF. CDR3 nucleotides: TGTGCCAGCAGTTTAGAGGGCCCCAATCAGCCCCAGCATTTT. Drawing the rest from reference TRBV28 and TRBJ1-5, the complete variable domain is DVKVTQSSRYLVKRTGEKVFLECVQDMDHENMFWYRQDPGLGLRLIYFSYDVKMKEKGDIPEGYSVSREKKERFSLILESASTNQTSMYLCASSLEGPNQPQHFGDGTRLSIL.

In DNA, the CDR3 is TGTGCCAGCAGCCGCCCCGACAGGGTGCGCTATGGCTACACCTTC. This translates into CASSRPDRVRYGYTF. The rearrangement joins TRBV7-2 to TRBJ1-2, with TRBD1 identical over 7 bases. The CDR3 spans 15 residues. The V segment lost 5 bases and the J segment 4 bases; nucleotides outside the gene matches: 10. Germline assignment: CDR1 SGHTA and CDR2 FQGNSA.

The J gene is TRBJ1-6, the V gene TRBV5-1; 12 nucleotides align to TRBD1. V lost 0 bases to trimming and J lost 9 bases; unmatched junction nucleotides: 7. Germline V CDR1 and CDR2: SGHRS, YFSETQ. This CDR3 is built from 17 residues. Written as DNA, the CDR3 is TGCGCCAGCAGCTTGGTTTTGGGACAGGGGGCCTTTTCACCCCTCCACTTT. Its protein is CASSLVLGQGAFSPLHF. The whole variable domain, filled in from reference TRBV5-1 and TRBJ1-6, reads KAGVTQTPRYLIKTRGQQVTLSCSPISGHRSVSWYQQTPGQGLQFLFEYFSETQRNKGNFPGRFSGRQFSNSRSEMNVSTLELGDSALYLCASSLVLGQGAFSPLHFGNGTRLTVT.

This clone was recorded a few times. V usage is TRBV7-3 and J usage is TRBJ2-7; unclear D gene. Germline values: CDR1 SGHTA, CDR2 FQGTGA. The CDR3 is 8 amino acids. Trimming removed 7 bases from V and 10 bases from J, with 5 bases in between. CDR3 loop: CASISQYF. The CDR3 bases are TGTGCCAGCATCTCCCAGTACTTC. Based on the CDR3 plus reference TRBV7-3 and TRBJ2-7, the full variable domain is GAGVSQTPSNKVTEKGKYVELRCDPISGHTALYWYRQSLGQGPEFLIYFQGTGAADDSGLPNDRFFAVRPEGSVSTLKIQRTERGDSAVYLCASISQYFGPGTRLTVT.

The gene calls are TRBV7-3 and TRBJ1-1; D remains unclear. Germline assignment: CDR1 SGHTA and CDR2 FQGTGA. The germline V and J ends were trimmed by 5 bases and 0 bases, with 7 bases remaining between them. This CDR3 is built from 13 residues. CDR3 sequence reads: CASSLEMNTEAFF. For the CDR3, the DNA is TGTGCCAGCAGCCTCGAGATGAACACTGAAGCTTTCTTT.

V gene TRBV5-4 combines with J gene TRBJ2-7; 8 bases fit TRBD2. The CDR3 spans 15 residues. The J segment lost 6 bases and the V segment lost 2 bases, leaving 10 bases of the junction unmatched. Germline assignment: CDR1 SGHNT and CDR2 YYREEE (reference sequence). CDR3 DNA sequence: TGTGCCAGCAGCTTTAGTGGGACTAGGCTTTTCGAGCAGTACTTC. Amino acids: CASSFSGTRLFEQYF.

This clone was seen once. The chain employs TRBV30 and TRBJ2-2; D remains ambiguous. CDR1 and CDR2 from the germline V gene are GTSNPN and SVGIG (reference sequence). V lost 2 bases and J 7 bases, leaving 11 bases between the germline ends. The CDR3 has 13 residues. CDR3 sequence (DNA): TGTGCCTGGAGTTCATTGTCCGGCGGGGAGCTGTTTTTT. It translates to CAWSSLSGGELFF. Full variable domain (rest looked up from reference TRBV30 and TRBJ2-2): SQTIHQWPATLVQPVGSPLSLECTVEGTSNPNLYWYRQAAGRGLQLLFYSVGIGQISSEVPQNLSASRPQDRQFILSSKKLLLSDSGFYLCAWSSLSGGELFFGEGSRLTVL.

This sequence joins TRBV11-2 and TRBJ2-5; 10 bases map to TRBD2. Germline V gives CDR1 SGHAT, CDR2 FQNNGV. V was clipped by 5 bases and J by 2 bases; unmatched bases: 8. This CDR3 is 16 amino acids long. CDR3 DNA sequence: TGTGCCAGCAGCCCCTCGCTAGCGGGAGAGCAAGAGACCCAGTACTTC. Protein sequence: CASSPSLAGEQETQYF.

The chain links TRBV29-1 to TRBJ2-1; the D gene is possibly TRBD2 (6 bases). This CDR3 has 16 residues. The germline V and J ends were trimmed by 5 bases and 0 bases, with 17 bases remaining between them. CDR1 is SQVTM, CDR2 ANQGSEA, per germline. The CDR3 nucleotides are TGCAGCGTTCGCGGAGCGGGCACTCTCTCCTACAATGAGCAGTTCTTC. This gives the protein CSVRGAGTLSYNEQFF.

This sequence joins TRBV7-6 and TRBJ2-5; D unclear. Looked up from germline, CDR1 is SGHVS and CDR2 is FNYEAQ. This CDR3 is 13 amino acids long. V was pared by 7 bases and J by 3 bases, with 12 bases between. For the CDR3, the DNA is TGTGCCAGCAACGTTTGGTACAAAGAGACCCAGTACTTC. This encodes CASNVWYKETQYF.

The chain links TRBV4-1 to TRBJ1-5; D remains ambiguous. CDR3 length: 13 residues. Trimming shortened V by 4 bases and J by 5 bases, and 9 bases separated the two germline ends. Germline-derived CDR1 and CDR2 are MGHRA and YSYEKL. This chain's CDR3 is CASSRLQYQPQHF. CDR3 sequence (DNA): TGCGCCAGCAGCCGCCTCCAGTATCAGCCCCAGCATTTT.

The chain combines TRBV7-9 with TRBJ2-5, with a tentative D call TRBD1 (6 bases). V was pared by 2 bases and J by 1 base, with 8 bases between. This CDR3 region has 14 residues. Germline V gene sequence: CDR1 SEHNR, CDR2 FQNEAQ (reference sequence). CDR3 in DNA: TGTGCCAGCAGCTTACTAGGGGGCCAAGAGACCCAGTACTTC. Protein: CASSLLGGQETQYF. The variable domain in full, with the rest retrieved from reference TRBV7-9 and TRBJ2-5, is DTGVSQNPRHKITKRGQNVTFRCDPISEHNRLYWYRQTLGQGPEFLTYFQNEAQLEKSRLLSDRFSAERPKGSFSTLEIQRTEQGDSAMYLCASSLLGGQETQYFGPGTRLLVL.

The rearrangement uses TRBV6-1 and TRBJ1-1; the match to TRBD1 covers 7 bases. The germline V gene encodes CDR1 MNHNS and CDR2 SASEGT. This CDR3 comprises 15 residues. With 6 bases clipped from V and 11 bases from J, the junction kept 18 bases outside the gene matches. Here the CDR3 reads CASRVPRQGLSKAFF. The CDR3 DNA follows: TGTGCCAGCAGGGTTCCTCGACAGGGCCTTTCTAAGGCTTTCTTT.

The CDR3 DNA reads TGCGCCAGCAGCTTGGATTCCCGGCAGGGTACTGAAGCTTTCTTT. Its protein product is CASSLDSRQGTEAFF. The genes are TRBV5-1 and TRBJ1-1, with TRBD1 as a possible D gene (5 bases). The ends were cut back, 0 bases at V and 5 bases at J, with 14 bases in the middle. Germline V lookup: CDR1 SGHRS, CDR2 YFSETQ. CDR3 length: 15 amino acids.

The V and J genes are TRBV4-1 and TRBJ1-2; D gene uncertain. The CDR3 totals 17 residues. Trimming took 0 bases from V and 0 from J, leaving 14 bases between them. CDR1 and CDR2 from the germline V gene are MGHRA and YSYEKL. The CDR3 DNA reads as TGCGCCAGCAGCCAAGATTATCCGACGGCTCCTAACTATGGCTACACCTTC. Translated: CASSQDYPTAPNYGYTF.

V usage is TRBV9 and J usage is TRBJ2-7; possibly TRBD2 for D (6 bases). The CDR3 sequence is 14 residues long. Trimming left V 3 bases short and J 2 bases short, with 12 bases between. In germline, CDR1 is SGDLS, CDR2 YYNGEE. CDR3 residues: CASSATSGAYEQYF. The CDR3 DNA sequence: TGTGCCAGCAGCGCTACCTCGGGGGCCTACGAGCAGTACTTC. Full variable domain (remainder filled in from reference TRBV9 and TRBJ2-7): DSGVTQTPKHLITATGQRVTLRCSPRSGDLSVYWYQQSLDQGLQFLIQYYNGEERAKGNILERFSAQQFPDLHSELNLSSLELGDSALYFCASSATSGAYEQYFGPGTRLTVT.

This clone was counted a single time. The chain recombines TRBV11-2 with TRBJ2-1; the D is unclear. V lost 4 bases and J 6 bases, leaving 4 bases between the germline ends. Germline lookup yields CDR1 SGHAT and CDR2 FQNNGV. This CDR3 comprises 11 residues. This CDR3 is CASSSTNEQFF. CDR3 bases: TGTGCCAGCAGCTCGACCAATGAGCAGTTCTTC.

Concerning this clone itself: Other DNA variants within this sample encode the same CDR3. V and J are TRBV10-1 and TRBJ2-7, with 8 bases aligning to TRBD1. CDR3 length: 16 amino acids. In germline, CDR1 is WNHNN, CDR2 SYGVQD (reference sequence). V was clipped by 0 bases and J by 2 bases; unmatched bases: 6. The CDR3 loop reads CASSESRGQNPYEQYF. The CDR3 nucleotides are TGCGCCAGCAGTGAGTCCAGGGGGCAAAATCCCTACGAGCAGTACTTC.

In this sample, this clone turned up once. The chain carries TRBV5-6 and TRBJ2-7, with 8 positions matching TRBD1. The CDR3 runs to 16 residues. Germline V gene data show CDR1 as SGHDT and CDR2 as YYEEEE. V was clipped by 5 bases and J by 2 bases; unmatched bases: 12. The CDR3 is CASRGGGQGPTYEQYF. The CDR3 nucleotides read TGTGCCAGCAGGGGGGGTGGACAGGGACCTACCTACGAGCAGTACTTC.

The V gene is TRBV7-2, the J gene TRBJ1-2; 8 nucleotides line up with TRBD1. CDR3 length equals 15 residues. Germline lookup yields CDR1 SGHTA and CDR2 FQGNSA. V shed 1 base and J 2 bases; nucleotides not matched to a gene: 3. CDR3: CASSLVPGGNYGYTF. The CDR3 DNA sequence: TGTGCCAGCAGCTTAGTCCCAGGGGGCAACTATGGCTACACCTTC.

J is TRBJ1-2 and V is TRBV5-4; 8 nucleotides align to TRBD1. Germline assignment: CDR1 SGHNT and CDR2 YYREEE (reference sequence). The length of the CDR3 is 14 residues. V trimming: 5 bases; J trimming: 4 bases; junction bases outside the gene matches: 7. CDR3 region: CASRLQGGSYGYTF. CDR3 coding DNA: TGTGCCAGCAGGTTACAGGGGGGCTCCTATGGCTACACCTTC.

The chain links TRBV29-1 to TRBJ1-1; D remains ambiguous. V was pared by 5 bases and J by 7 bases, with 14 bases between. The CDR3 runs 12 residues. The germline CDR1 and CDR2 sequences are SQVTM and ANQGSEA. The CDR3 region has the DNA TGCAGCGTTTCTATGACAAGATTTGAAGCTTTCTTT. This sequence encodes CSVSMTRFEAFF.